This record concerns one T cell receptor (beta chain) sequence. The data derive from a study of monozygotic twins with cystic fibrosis. Study-level information: Libraries were built from three micrograms of fragmented DNA using 15 PCR cycles.

TCRdb keeps only in-frame clones here, not all; method: immunoSEQ multiplex PCR. The sample includes about 35,000 clones, approximately 72% seen only once; the top ten take roughly 0.72%. Germline CDR1 SQVTM, CDR2 ANQGSEA. The junction had 9 bases not matched to a gene; V was cut back by 6 bases and J by 5 bases. The CDR3 has 14 residues. The material sequenced was blood. The chain combines TRBV29-1 with TRBJ2-5; 10 positions agree with TRBD2. This TCR was sampled from a girl aged 10 to 17 with cystic fibrosis. The DNA of the CDR3 is TGCAGCGTCGCCCCCCCAGCGGGAGGGGAGACCCAGTACTTC. This encodes CSVAPPAGGETQYF.